This T cell receptor beta chain was sequenced for a study of blood T cell repertoires in COVID-19. Overall study: Sources were T cells, B-cell-depleted T cells, or PBMCs; the material itself was cDNA or gDNA.

Authors' data handling: Estimated nucleated cell counts came from reference gene primer amplification. Some clones are missing from TCRdb's copy, which holds only in-frame ones; the method was immunoSEQ multiplex PCR. The DNA was the basis for D and trimming; V, J and clone size are from that table. This table has 30,000 to 35,000 clones, roughly four fifths appearing once. The V end lost 2 bases, the J end lost 5 bases, and 15 bases lay between the germline ends. CDR3 size: 15 residues. Germline-derived CDR1 and CDR2 are SGHAT and FQNNGV. This clone appeared a few times. Sequenced input: peripheral blood. This sequence joins TRBV11-2 and TRBJ1-2; D possibly corresponds to TRBD1 (5 bases). The clonotype was recovered from a man older than 75 with active or convalescent COVID-19. The DNA of the CDR3 is TGTGCCAGCAGCTTACGCGACAGTCCTTTGTATGGCTACACCTTC. Translation: CASSLRDSPLYGYTF. The full variable domain, its missing parts supplied by reference TRBV11-2 and TRBJ1-2, is EAGVAQSPRYKIIEKRQSVAFWCNPISGHATLYWYQQILGQGPKLLIQFQNNGVVDDSQLPKDRFSAERLKGVDSTLKIQPAKLEDSAVYLCASSLRDSPLYGYTFGSGTRLTVV.